These T cell receptor beta chains were read from a single sample in a study of OX40 agonist ivuxolimab in advanced cancers. Method: immunoSEQ multiplex PCR; TCRdb's copy keeps in-frame clones and lacks some. The sample records about 50,000 clones, approximately 91% being singletons. The sample in question was CD4+ or CD8+ T cells sorted from blood, obtained in a trial of the OX40 agonist ivuxolimab. The receptor source for this set is an adult with an advanced solid tumor such as melanoma, head and neck, liver or kidney cancer. Each CDR3 is given with its conserved first and last residue. The D gene is left open where the match is weak. A row's size may be missing; if present it is once, few, many or a size class.

.	TRBV28	.	TRBJ1-6	CASSFWASPLHF	TGTGCCAGCAGTTTCTGGGCTTCACCCCTCCACTTT
.	TRBV7-9	.	TRBJ1-5	CASSLALGQPQHF	TGTGCCAGCAGCTTAGCCTTGGGGCAGCCCCAGCATTTT
.	TRBV27	.	TRBJ1-2	CASSLWGRAQIWGYTF	TGTGCCAGCAGTTTATGGGGACGGGCACAAATCTGGGGCTACACCTTC
few	TRBV6-1	.	TRBJ2-1	CASSEQAGDYNEQFF	TGTGCCAGCAGTGAGCAAGCAGGAGATTACAATGAGCAGTTCTTC
.	TRBV7-6	TRBD1	TRBJ2-5	CATGDRGQETQYF	TGTGCCACCGGGGACAGGGGACAAGAGACCCAGTACTTC
.	TRBV19	.	TRBJ1-6	CASSIVGRRRPPLHF	TGTGCCAGTAGTATAGTTGGCAGAAGGAGGCCACCCCTCCACTTT
.	TRBV2	TRBD1	TRBJ1-4	CASSTRQGLSRLFF	TGTGCCAGCAGTACTAGACAGGGCCTGAGTCGACTGTTTTTT
.	TRBV19	TRBD1	TRBJ1-2	CASSIGKGARRSRYGYTF	TGTGCCAGTAGTATAGGCAAGGGGGCGCGCCGATCGCGCTATGGCTACACCTTC
once	TRBV27	.	TRBJ1-1	CASKAQQGPYTEAFF	TGTGCCAGCAAGGCCCAACAGGGACCCTACACTGAAGCTTTCTTT
.	TRBV10-2	.	TRBJ2-2	CAVEVIQPFKRNTGELFF	TGCGCCGTGGAGGTCATCCAGCCCTTCAAGCGAAACACCGGGGAGCTGTTTTTT
few	TRBV10-1	TRBD1	TRBJ2-7	CASSHRGSYEQYF	TGCGCCAGCAGTCACAGGGGTTCCTACGAGCAGTACTTC
.	TRBV6-5	TRBD1	TRBJ1-5	CASSHRGLNQPQHF	TGTGCCAGCAGTCACAGGGGGTTAAATCAGCCCCAGCATTTT
.	TRBV6-5	.	TRBJ1-5	CATSRRGLQPQHF	TGTGCCACTTCGCGGCGGGGGCTTCAGCCCCAGCATTTT
.	TRBV7-7	.	TRBJ2-1	CASSLGGDYNEQFF	TGTGCTAGCAGCTTAGGAGGTGACTACAATGAGCAGTTCTTC
.	TRBV27	TRBD2	TRBJ2-1	CASSYGGAGNEQFF	TGTGCCAGCAGTTACGGGGGGGCGGGCAATGAGCAGTTCTTC
.	TRBV4-1	.	TRBJ1-3	CASSQAYQKVDTIYF	TGCGCCAGCAGCCAAGCGTACCAAAAGGTGGACACCATATATTTT
.	TRBV6-6	.	TRBJ2-5	CASNTEPGPETQYF	TGTGCCAGCAATACAGAGCCCGGGCCGGAGACCCAGTACTTC
.	TRBV7-9	.	TRBJ1-1	CASSSSENTEAFF	TGTGCCAGCAGCTCTAGCGAGAACACTGAAGCTTTCTTT
.	TRBV6-5	TRBD1	TRBJ1-6	CASSYQTGGANSPLHF	TGTGCCAGCAGTTACCAGACAGGGGGAGCTAATTCACCCCTCCACTTT
.	TRBV9	.	TRBJ1-3	CASSVGAQISGNTIYF	TGTGCCAGCAGCGTTGGGGCGCAGATCTCTGGAAACACCATATATTTT
.	TRBV7-9	.	TRBJ1-5	CASSLGQPNQPQHF	TGTGCCAGCAGCTTAGGACAGCCCAATCAGCCCCAGCATTTT
.	TRBV11-3	TRBD1	TRBJ1-1	CASSSQGGDTEAFF	TGTGCCAGCAGCTCGCAGGGGGGGGACACTGAAGCTTTCTTT
.	TRBV7-9	.	TRBJ2-5	CASSLTAGAYQETQYF	TGTGCCAGCAGCTTAACGGCCGGGGCCTACCAAGAGACCCAGTACTTC
.	TRBV15	.	TRBJ2-6	CATSRPPRVSGANVLTF	TGTGCCACCAGCAGGCCCCCCCGGGTCTCTGGGGCCAACGTCCTGACTTTC
once	TRBV27	TRBD1	TRBJ1-1	CASTVTGGNTEAFF	TGTGCCAGCACCGTGACAGGGGGGAACACTGAAGCTTTCTTT
once	TRBV7-9	.	TRBJ2-5	CASQIGGPSGETQYF	TGTGCCAGCCAGATTGGAGGGCCATCAGGGGAGACCCAGTACTTC
.	TRBV7-8	TRBD2	TRBJ2-1	CASSPGLAGVDNEQFF	TGTGCCAGCAGCCCGGGACTAGCGGGGGTCGACAATGAGCAGTTCTTC
.	TRBV13	.	TRBJ2-5	CASSPRGAPQETQYF	TGTGCCAGCAGCCCACGGGGGGCCCCCCAAGAGACCCAGTACTTC
.	TRBV4-2	.	TRBJ1-1	CASSQDLLNTEAFF	TGTGCCAGCAGCCAAGATTTATTGAACACTGAAGCTTTCTTT
.	TRBV10-3	.	TRBJ2-5	CARQSGPEGQETQYF	TGTGCCAGACAATCGGGACCGGAGGGCCAAGAGACCCAGTACTTC
.	TRBV7-8	.	TRBJ2-6	CASSSSRGSSGANVLTF	TGTGCCAGCAGCTCCTCCAGAGGGAGCTCTGGGGCCAACGTCCTGACTTTC
once	TRBV6-1	.	TRBJ1-5	CASSDPIRDLRQHF	TGTGCCAGCAGTGACCCGATCCGGGACCTCCGGCAGCATTTT
.	TRBV6-1	TRBD2	TRBJ2-1	CASSAERGGQNEQFF	TGTGCCAGCAGTGCGGAGCGGGGGGGCCAGAATGAGCAGTTCTTC
few	TRBV6-1	TRBD2	TRBJ2-3	CASSDRLAGGSTDTQYF	TGTGCCAGCAGTGATCGGTTGGCGGGGGGGTCCACAGATACGCAGTATTTT
.	TRBV5-6	.	TRBJ1-2	CASAGQGYGYTF	TGTGCCAGCGCCGGACAAGGCTATGGCTACACCTTC
.	TRBV27	.	TRBJ2-5	CASSTTLKGETQYF	TGTGCCAGCAGTACGACCCTTAAGGGAGAGACCCAGTACTTC
.	TRBV5-1	.	TRBJ2-1	CASSPYRIIDEQFF	TGCGCCAGCAGCCCCTACAGGATTATCGATGAGCAGTTCTTC
.	TRBV27	.	TRBJ1-3	CASSSGGSGNTIYF	TGTGCCAGCAGTTCGGGTGGATCTGGAAACACCATATATTTT
.	TRBV9	TRBD1	TRBJ2-2	CASSSGTGVFELFF	TGTGCCAGCAGCTCGGGGACAGGGGTTTTTGAGCTGTTTTTT
.	TRBV19	TRBD1	TRBJ1-1	CASDLTGTTNTEAFF	TGTGCCAGCGATCTGACAGGGACTACTAACACTGAAGCTTTCTTT
.	TRBV2	TRBD1	TRBJ2-1	CAGDRGGYNEQFF	TGTGCCGGAGACAGGGGGGGTTACAATGAGCAGTTCTTC
few	TRBV9	.	TRBJ2-5	CASSVEGLQETQYF	TGTGCCAGCAGCGTAGAGGGTCTCCAAGAGACCCAGTACTTC
.	TRBV27	TRBD1	TRBJ1-6	CASSWTGGEGSPLHF	TGTGCCAGCAGTTGGACAGGGGGCGAGGGTTCACCCCTCCACTTT
.	TRBV5-6	TRBD1	TRBJ2-5	CASSLWTGGETQYF	TGTGCCAGCAGCTTGTGGACAGGGGGTGAGACCCAGTACTTC
.	TRBV19	.	TRBJ1-5	CASWERYSNQPQHF	TGTGCCAGTTGGGAGAGATATAGCAATCAGCCCCAGCATTTT
.	TRBV6-6	.	TRBJ1-5	CASSYEGYNQPQHF	TGTGCCAGCAGTTACGAGGGGTATAATCAGCCCCAGCATTTT
once	TRBV27	TRBD1	TRBJ1-4	CASRQGTGYEKLFF	TGTGCCAGCAGACAGGGGACAGGGTATGAAAAACTGTTTTTT
.	TRBV6-1	.	TRBJ1-1	CASRETVNTEAFF	TGTGCCAGCAGGGAGACAGTGAACACTGAAGCTTTCTTT
.	TRBV19	TRBD1	TRBJ1-2	CASRTGGNGYTF	TGTGCCAGCCGAACAGGGGGCAATGGCTACACCTTC
.	TRBV19	.	TRBJ1-1	CASSIEPNTEAFF	TGTGCCAGTAGTATAGAACCGAACACTGAAGCTTTCTTT
.	TRBV5-6	.	TRBJ2-2	CASSPWGLPLNTGELFF	TGTGCCAGCAGCCCCTGGGGGCTTCCTTTGAACACCGGGGAGCTGTTTTTT
.	TRBV6-5	.	TRBJ1-5	CASSYSDSPDQPQHF	TGTGCCAGCAGTTACTCGGACAGTCCCGATCAGCCCCAGCATTTT
.	TRBV6-5	.	TRBJ1-1	CASSRPMNTEAFF	TGTGCCAGCAGTAGGCCCATGAACACTGAAGCTTTCTTT
.	TRBV4-2	TRBD2	TRBJ2-1	CASSQDPSLAGTYNEQFF	TGTGCCAGCAGCCAAGACCCATCCCTAGCGGGAACTTACAATGAGCAGTTCTTC
few	TRBV19	.	TRBJ1-2	CASSITPTGAYGYTF	TGTGCCAGTAGTATAACCCCGACTGGAGCCTATGGCTACACCTTC
.	TRBV9	.	TRBJ2-7	CASSVTGEPSYEQYF	TGTGCCAGCAGCGTAACGGGGGAACCCTCCTACGAGCAGTACTTC
.	TRBV18	TRBD1	TRBJ1-2	CASSPRTGYGYTF	TGTGCCAGCTCACCACGGACAGGCTATGGCTACACCTTC